This is a list of T cell receptor beta chains from one sample in a study of T cell responses to AZD1222 COVID-19 vaccine. Libraries were prepared by immunoSEQ multiplex PCR; TCRdb keeps only in-frame clonotypes and omits some of them. In the table there are fewer than 200,000 clones, around nine tenths of which are singletons. The sample in question was peripheral blood, obtained on day 0 of AZD1222 vaccination. These receptors were collected from an adult in good health. Each CDR3 is given with its conserved first and last residue. Fields, in order: CDR3 protein, V gene, J gene.

CASKSYSGAQETQYF	TRBV19	TRBJ2-5
CASSQAYTLPLHF	TRBV14	TRBJ1-6
CATARGGNQPQHF	TRBV10-3	TRBJ1-5
CASGTGAIVKLFF	TRBV2	TRBJ1-4
CASSLRGPSEQYF	TRBV7-8	TRBJ2-7
CASSQQGRGAFF	TRBV19	TRBJ1-1
CASWGQADTGELFF	TRBV6-5	TRBJ2-2
CASSYGTGAGRTEAFF	TRBV6-5	TRBJ1-1
CASSIGQGNTEAFF	TRBV19	TRBJ1-1
CASRQGEAGYTF	TRBV28	TRBJ1-2
CAISGYGQGSGYTF	TRBV10-3	TRBJ1-2
CASSTGRGFGETQYF	TRBV19	TRBJ2-5
CASSQDLSGLNGYTF	TRBV4-2	TRBJ1-2
CASSVLAVNYEQYF	TRBV7-9	TRBJ2-7
CASSFPWNTEAFF	TRBV7-9	TRBJ1-1
CASSPLGEGNEQFF	TRBV5-4	TRBJ2-1
CASGLSIRGPNEKLFF	TRBV12-5	TRBJ1-4
CASSSRGVYLNEQFF	TRBV27	TRBJ2-1
CASSYLGRQGSHEQYF	TRBV27	TRBJ2-7
CASSRWTGGIMWSEAFF	TRBV5-6	TRBJ1-1
CASSISGQVNTGELFF	TRBV19	TRBJ2-2
CAISESPDWGLPYNEQFF	TRBV10-3	TRBJ2-1
CAWSKGLNNEQFF	TRBV30	TRBJ2-1
CASSARGRERETQYF	TRBV25-1	TRBJ2-5
CASGLAGSNTGELFF	TRBV5-1	TRBJ2-2
CASSVHRGQVGNEQFF	TRBV6-1	TRBJ2-1
CASSLAGFAREQYF	TRBV5-1	TRBJ2-7
CASSSPNTFPTGDRAQFF	TRBV7-6	TRBJ2-1
CASGLGDRYTEAFF	TRBV12-5	TRBJ1-1
CAWTLPGANVLTF	TRBV30	TRBJ2-6
CASGLWGDRMNTEAFF	TRBV12-5	TRBJ1-1
CASSQWTSVEEQFF	TRBV5-4	TRBJ2-1
CAISGGPRDTETNTEAFF	TRBV10-3	TRBJ1-1
CASSPPPGTDTQYF	TRBV25-1	TRBJ2-3
CASREIGRGAPLHF	TRBV6-5	TRBJ1-6
CATTKGRFEQYF	TRBV2	TRBJ2-7
CASSHTDTQYF	TRBV14	TRBJ2-3
CASSTQPNSNQPQHF	TRBV6-5	TRBJ1-5
CASSSGLAGYNNEQFF	TRBV5-1	TRBJ2-1
CASSSSGSRGNEQFF	TRBV7-9	TRBJ2-1